A selection of T cell receptor beta chains follows, all from one sample in a study of blood T cell repertoires in COVID-19. Repertoires were generated with immunoSEQ multiplex PCR, while TCRdb's copy carries only in-frame clones and drops some. The sample holds about 200,000 clones; just over 85% are singletons and the top ten take 3.8%. Sequencing was carried out using PBMCs or T cells enriched from blood (not recorded which). The receptors come from a woman aged 35 to 49 with acute COVID-19. CDR3s include the opening cysteine and the closing phenylalanine or tryptophan. The order of the fields is D gene, V gene, clone size, CDR3 length, J gene, CDR3 DNA, CDR3 protein. A D gene is named only where the DNA matches it firmly. Clone size, where shown, is once, few, many, or a class for clones that have expanded.

.	TRBV18	.	14	TRBJ2-5	TGTGCCAGCTCACGGATGTTTGGAGGGGAGACCCAGTACTTC	CASSRMFGGETQYF
TRBD1	TRBV28	.	15	TRBJ1-4	TGTGCCAGCAGCTTAGACAGGGTATCTAATGAAAAACTGTTTTTT	CASSLDRVSNEKLFF
.	TRBV7-7	.	16	TRBJ2-3	TGTGCCAGCAGCTTACTCTCAGGCGGGGCAGGAGATACGCAGTATTTT	CASSLLSGGAGDTQYF
.	TRBV2	few	15	TRBJ2-2	TGTGCCAGCAGGGGAGGAAGCGGGTGGTCCGGGGAGCTGTTTTTT	CASRGGSGWSGELFF
.	TRBV9	.	15	TRBJ1-6	TGTGCCAGCAGCGTAGCTCCAGGTTATAATTCACCCCTCCACTTT	CASSVAPGYNSPLHF
TRBD1	TRBV2	.	14	TRBJ1-5	TGTGCCAGCAGTGCAGGACAGGGGAATCAGCCCCAGCATTTT	CASSAGQGNQPQHF
TRBD1	TRBV3-1/TRBV3-2	.	14	TRBJ1-3	TGTGCCAGCAGCGTACAGGGGGCTGGAAACACCATATATTTT	CASSVQGAGNTIYF
.	TRBV7-9	.	14	TRBJ2-7	TGTGCCAGCAGCCAGGGGCTATACTCCTACGAGCAGTACTTC	CASSQGLYSYEQYF
.	TRBV28	.	16	TRBJ2-5	TGTGCCAGCAGTTTTTGGCTTAGCAGGGGCCAAGAGACCCAGTACTTC	CASSFWLSRGQETQYF
TRBD2	TRBV5-1	.	16	TRBJ2-3	TGCGCCAGCAGCTATGGTCTCGGGGGGAGCACAGATACGCAGTATTTT	CASSYGLGGSTDTQYF
.	TRBV2	.	14	TRBJ2-3	TGTGCCAGCAGAGAGGTTATATCCACCGGTACGCAGTATTTT	CASREVISTGTQYF
TRBD2	TRBV6-2/TRBV6-3	.	17	TRBJ2-3	TGTGCCAGCAGTTCGGGTACTAGCGGGAGTACTACAGATACGCAGTATTTT	CASSSGTSGSTTDTQYF
.	TRBV19	.	12	TRBJ2-7	TGTGCCAGTAGTACCCAGGACTACGAGCAGTACTTC	CASSTQDYEQYF
.	TRBV11-1	.	12	TRBJ2-4	TGTGCCAGCAGTGAGCAGGTGAACATTCAGTACTTC	CASSEQVNIQYF
TRBD1	TRBV6-5	.	15	TRBJ2-2	TGTGCCAGCAGACGGGACAGGCGGAACACCGGGGAGCTGTTTTTT	CASRRDRRNTGELFF
.	TRBV27	.	12	TRBJ2-7	TGTGCCAGCTGGCGGACTCCCTACGAGCAGTACTTC	CASWRTPYEQYF
TRBD2	TRBV28	.	17	TRBJ2-5	TGTGCCAGCAGTTTATTGGCAGGACTAGTCCTCCAAGAGACCCAGTACTTC	CASSLLAGLVLQETQYF
.	TRBV10-2	.	12	TRBJ2-7	TGCGCCAGCAGTGGCTTAGTCTACGAGCAGTACTTC	CASSGLVYEQYF
TRBD2	TRBV5-6	once	17	TRBJ2-1	TGTGCCAGCAGCCTGGGACTAGCGGGAGGAGTTGTAAATGAGCAGTTCTTC	CASSLGLAGGVVNEQFF
TRBD1	TRBV28	.	13	TRBJ1-1	TGTGCCAGCAGTAAGACATCAGGGGGCAGGGCTTTCTTT	CASSKTSGGRAFF
TRBD2	TRBV9	once	14	TRBJ2-1	TGTGCCAGCAGCTATACCGGGACTAACAATGAGCAGTTCTTC	CASSYTGTNNEQFF
TRBD2	TRBV7-3	once	16	TRBJ2-2	TGTGCCAGCAGCTTATGGGGCCGGGGGGAAACCGGGGAGCTGTTTTTT	CASSLWGRGETGELFF
.	TRBV27	.	12	TRBJ2-5	TGTGCCAGCAGACAAAGGAGAGAGACCCAGTACTTC	CASRQRRETQYF
TRBD1	TRBV7-9	few	14	TRBJ2-7	TGTGCCAGCAGGGAACAGGGGGCTAAAGGCGAGCAGTACTTC	CASREQGAKGEQYF
.	TRBV14	.	14	TRBJ2-4	TGTGCCAGCAGCCAAGGTTGGGCATTTAACATTCAGTACTTC	CASSQGWAFNIQYF
TRBD1	TRBV19	.	15	TRBJ1-4	TGTGCCAGTAGCGGGACAGACGCAACTAATGAAAAACTGTTTTTT	CASSGTDATNEKLFF
TRBD2	TRBV19	once	16	TRBJ2-1	TGTGCCAGTAGTATAGTCCTAGCGGGGGCCTACAATGAGCAGTTCTTC	CASSIVLAGAYNEQFF
.	TRBV11-2	.	14	TRBJ1-1	TGTGCCAGCAGCACCACAGGCCTGAACACTGAAGCTTTCTTT	CASSTTGLNTEAFF
.	TRBV28	.	16	TRBJ2-1	TGTGCCAGCAGCCCCTTCGACGCAGGATCCTACAATGAGCAGTTCTTC	CASSPFDAGSYNEQFF
TRBD1	TRBV27	once	15	TRBJ2-5	TGTGCCAGCAGCCGCCGGGACAGGGGTCAAGAGACCCAGTACTTC	CASSRRDRGQETQYF
.	TRBV25-1	few	12	TRBJ2-7	TGTGCCAGCAGACAGGGAGACTACGAGCAGTACTTC	CASRQGDYEQYF
TRBD2	TRBV7-2	.	17	TRBJ2-5	TGTGCCAGCAGCTTCCAGGATGGACTAGCGGGAACAGAGACCCAGTACTTC	CASSFQDGLAGTETQYF
.	TRBV5-1	.	15	TRBJ2-5	TGCGCCAGCAGCTTACACTGGATTAACGGGGAGACCCAGTACTTC	CASSLHWINGETQYF
TRBD2	TRBV6-5	once	15	TRBJ2-7	TGTGCCAGCATACCACCGGGACTACAAACCTACGAGCAGTACTTC	CASIPPGLQTYEQYF
TRBD2	TRBV25-1	.	13	TRBJ2-7	TGTGCCAGCAGTGTAGCGGGAACCTACGAGCAGTACTTC	CASSVAGTYEQYF
.	TRBV6-2/TRBV6-3	.	13	TRBJ1-5	TGTGCCAGCAGTGGACTGAGAGTCCAGCCCCAGCATTTT	CASSGLRVQPQHF
TRBD2	TRBV11-2	.	16	TRBJ2-7	TGTGCCAGCAGCACTGGACTAGCGGGACCTCCCTACGAGCAGTACTTC	CASSTGLAGPPYEQYF
TRBD2	TRBV5-1	.	16	TRBJ2-2	TGCGCCAGCAGCCCCCTGGGGGAGGGGAACACCGGGGAGCTGTTTTTT	CASSPLGEGNTGELFF
TRBD2	TRBV9	.	14	TRBJ2-1	TGTGCCAGCAGCGTTAGCGGGAGTCTTGGGGAGCAGTTCTTC	CASSVSGSLGEQFF
TRBD2	TRBV25-1	.	12	TRBJ2-7	TGTGCCAGCAGGACTAGCCCCTACGAGCAGTACTTC	CASRTSPYEQYF
TRBD2	TRBV28	.	16	TRBJ2-1	TGTGCCAGCAGTCCCCCGGTAGCGGGGTCCTACAATGAGCAGTTCTTC	CASSPPVAGSYNEQFF
TRBD2	TRBV5-1	.	21	TRBJ2-5	TGCGCCAGCAGCTTGGCGGAACAAACCCCCTTTACGGGAGGTACTCAAGAGACCCAGTACTTC	CASSLAEQTPFTGGTQETQYF
TRBD1	TRBV9	.	15	TRBJ1-6	TGTGCCAGCAGCGTGGGGGACAGGAGGAATTCACCCCTCCACTTT	CASSVGDRRNSPLHF
.	TRBV2	.	14	TRBJ2-3	TGTGCCAGCAGTGATGTACGGAGCACAGATACGCAGTATTTT	CASSDVRSTDTQYF
TRBD1	TRBV28	.	15	TRBJ1-1	TGTGCCAGCAGGCAATGGACAGGGGGGATGACTGAAGCTTTCTTT	CASRQWTGGMTEAFF
TRBD1	TRBV19	.	12	TRBJ2-1	TGTGCCACCGGACAGGGTCTCAATGAGCAGTTCTTC	CATGQGLNEQFF
TRBD1	TRBV24-1	.	14	TRBJ2-1	TGTGCCACCAGTAAACAGGGGGCGGGTAATGAGCAGTTCTTC	CATSKQGAGNEQFF
.	TRBV19	.	11	TRBJ1-1	TGTGCCAGTAGTATATTTCGTGAAGCTTTCTTT	CASSIFREAFF
TRBD2	TRBV3-1/TRBV3-2	.	15	TRBJ2-2	TGTGCCAGCAGCCAAGGACTAGCGGGAGCCGGGGAGCTGTTTTTT	CASSQGLAGAGELFF
.	TRBV27	.	15	TRBJ2-7	TGTGCCAGCAGTTTTGCAGGGTTGGAAACCTACGAGCAGTACTTC	CASSFAGLETYEQYF
.	TRBV30	.	14	TRBJ2-7	TGTGCCTGGATTTTGTCGCGGTACTCCTACGAGCAGTACTTC	CAWILSRYSYEQYF
.	TRBV7-7	.	14	TRBJ2-3	TGTGCCAGCAGTTCTAGCGCGTTTACAGATACGCAGTATTTT	CASSSSAFTDTQYF
TRBD1	TRBV7-8	.	13	TRBJ1-2	TGTGCCAGCAGCCGGGACAGGGACTCGAGCTACACCTTC	CASSRDRDSSYTF